Described below is a single T cell receptor (beta chain) sequence and its context. This sample stems from a study of cytomegalovirus exposure and HLA in healthy donors. Germline CDR1 reads LGHNA; CDR2 reads YNFKEQ. Between the trimmed V and J ends, which lost 0 bases and 2 bases, there was a span of 14 bases. The CDR3 totals 16 residues. The PCR made use of 60 Vbeta and 13 Jbeta primers. TCRdb's copy holds only in-frame clones and misses some; the assay was immunoSEQ multiplex PCR. The table records fewer than 150,000 clones, approximately 77% of them present only once. This clonotype was obtained from a man between 45 and 60 years old in good health and CMV-seropositive. J is TRBJ2-7 and V is TRBV4-2; tentatively, D is TRBD2 (6 bases). Sequencing input: PBMCs. CDR3 loop: CASSQDPAGPTYEQYF. The CDR3 DNA is TGTGCCAGCAGCCAAGATCCGGCGGGACCAACCTACGAGCAGTACTTC.